The rows below give T cell receptor beta chains drawn from one sample of a study of cytomegalovirus exposure and HLA in healthy donors. Profiling relied on immunoSEQ multiplex PCR, and the TCRdb table lists in-frame clones only, not all of them. The repertoire has about 150,000 clones, 80% of them found once; the top ten carry 13%. The specimen was PBMCs. The receptors here all came from a man aged 30 to 45 in good health and CMV-seropositive. The CDR3 runs from the conserved cysteine through the conserved F or W. Fields, in order: D gene, V gene, clone size, J gene, CDR3 protein, CDR3 DNA. A D gene is named only where the DNA matches it firmly. Not all rows give a size; the values are once, few, many and, for expanded clones, a class.

d_call: TRBD1; v_call: TRBV18; clone_size: NA; j_call: TRBJ2-7; cdr3_aa: CASSPTGQGSYEQYF; cdr3_nt: TGTGCCAGCTCACCCACGGGACAGGGGTCCTACGAGCAGTACTTC
d_call: TRBD1; v_call: TRBV2; clone_size: few; j_call: TRBJ1-4; cdr3_aa: CASGQANEKLFF; cdr3_nt: TGTGCCAGCGGACAGGCTAATGAAAAACTGTTTTTT
d_call: TRBD1; v_call: TRBV7-9; clone_size: NA; j_call: TRBJ1-1; cdr3_aa: CASSFGQGAEAFF; cdr3_nt: TGTGCCAGCAGCTTCGGACAGGGGGCTGAAGCTTTCTTT
d_call: NA; v_call: TRBV5-4; clone_size: few; j_call: TRBJ2-3; cdr3_aa: CASSLKGADTQYF; cdr3_nt: TGTGCCAGCAGCTTGAAGGGGGCAGATACGCAGTATTTT
d_call: NA; v_call: TRBV5-6; clone_size: NA; j_call: TRBJ1-2; cdr3_aa: CASSLAPVYGYTF; cdr3_nt: TGTGCCAGCAGCTTGGCACCGGTCTATGGCTACACCTTC
d_call: TRBD2; v_call: TRBV5-1; clone_size: NA; j_call: TRBJ2-7; cdr3_aa: CASSPKASGTYEQYF; cdr3_nt: TGCGCCAGCAGCCCCAAGGCTAGCGGGACGTACGAGCAGTACTTC
d_call: TRBD2; v_call: TRBV9; clone_size: NA; j_call: TRBJ2-3; cdr3_aa: CASSVDRAGGNTDTQYF; cdr3_nt: TGTGCCAGCAGCGTAGATAGAGCGGGAGGTAACACAGATACGCAGTATTTT
d_call: NA; v_call: TRBV18; clone_size: NA; j_call: TRBJ1-1; cdr3_aa: CASSPGQPRGAFF; cdr3_nt: TGTGCCAGCTCACCAGGACAGCCTCGTGGAGCTTTCTTT
d_call: TRBD2; v_call: TRBV11-2; clone_size: NA; j_call: TRBJ2-1; cdr3_aa: CASSSGTRAGEQFF; cdr3_nt: TGTGCCAGCAGCTCCGGGACTAGAGCTGGTGAGCAGTTCTTC
d_call: NA; v_call: TRBV11-3; clone_size: NA; j_call: TRBJ2-1; cdr3_aa: CASSLDWEANEQFF; cdr3_nt: TGTGCCAGCAGCTTAGATTGGGAGGCCAATGAGCAGTTCTTC
d_call: TRBD1; v_call: TRBV4-2; clone_size: few; j_call: TRBJ1-4; cdr3_aa: CASSQDLGGQGEKLFF; cdr3_nt: TGTGCCAGCAGCCAAGATCTTGGGGGACAGGGTGAAAAACTGTTTTTT
d_call: TRBD1; v_call: TRBV29-1; clone_size: NA; j_call: TRBJ1-1; cdr3_aa: CSVGGQGVAEAFF; cdr3_nt: TGCAGCGTTGGCGGACAGGGGGTCGCTGAAGCTTTCTTT
d_call: TRBD1; v_call: TRBV2; clone_size: NA; j_call: TRBJ1-5; cdr3_aa: CASRPTGTGGPMQPQHF; cdr3_nt: TGTGCCAGCAGGCCCACCGGGACAGGGGGCCCGATGCAGCCCCAGCATTTT
d_call: TRBD1; v_call: TRBV6-5; clone_size: NA; j_call: TRBJ2-7; cdr3_aa: CASSYTRGLPYEQYF; cdr3_nt: TGTGCCAGCAGTTACACGAGGGGGCTACCCTACGAGCAGTACTTC
d_call: TRBD2; v_call: TRBV5-5; clone_size: NA; j_call: TRBJ2-1; cdr3_aa: CASSFSGRAGNEQFF; cdr3_nt: TGTGCCAGCAGCTTCAGCGGGAGGGCCGGGAATGAGCAGTTCTTC
d_call: NA; v_call: TRBV18; clone_size: NA; j_call: TRBJ1-1; cdr3_aa: CASSPYRGDGTEAFF; cdr3_nt: TGTGCCAGCTCACCATACCGGGGAGACGGCACTGAAGCTTTCTTT
d_call: NA; v_call: TRBV5-1; clone_size: NA; j_call: TRBJ2-7; cdr3_aa: CASSSGVGATSYEQYF; cdr3_nt: TGCGCCAGCAGCAGCGGGGTGGGGGCCACCTCCTACGAGCAGTACTTC
d_call: TRBD1; v_call: TRBV6-5; clone_size: few; j_call: TRBJ2-7; cdr3_aa: CASRSGTGAYEQYF; cdr3_nt: TGTGCCAGCAGATCCGGGACAGGGGCCTACGAGCAGTACTTC
d_call: TRBD1; v_call: TRBV15; clone_size: few; j_call: TRBJ2-5; cdr3_aa: CATSRAQTGGETQYF; cdr3_nt: TGTGCCACCAGCAGAGCGCAGACAGGGGGAGAGACCCAGTACTTC
d_call: TRBD1; v_call: TRBV6-5; clone_size: NA; j_call: TRBJ2-7; cdr3_aa: CASRSRQGPYEQYF; cdr3_nt: TGTGCCAGCAGATCTCGACAGGGACCCTACGAGCAGTACTTC
d_call: NA; v_call: TRBV6-5; clone_size: few; j_call: TRBJ1-3; cdr3_aa: CASSSTNYGNTIYF; cdr3_nt: TGTGCCAGCAGCTCTACCAACTATGGAAACACCATATATTTT
d_call: NA; v_call: TRBV18; clone_size: NA; j_call: TRBJ2-7; cdr3_aa: CASSRLGRDAYEQYF; cdr3_nt: TGTGCCAGCTCAAGGTTGGGGCGGGATGCCTACGAGCAGTACTTC
d_call: NA; v_call: TRBV5-5; clone_size: few; j_call: TRBJ1-1; cdr3_aa: CASSVGPGLEAFF; cdr3_nt: TGTGCCAGCAGCGTGGGGCCAGGCCTTGAAGCTTTCTTT
d_call: TRBD1; v_call: TRBV11-2; clone_size: NA; j_call: TRBJ2-1; cdr3_aa: CASSYDLGQGAIGEQFF; cdr3_nt: TGTGCCAGCAGCTATGACCTAGGACAGGGGGCTATCGGTGAGCAGTTCTTC
d_call: TRBD1; v_call: TRBV28; clone_size: few; j_call: TRBJ1-3; cdr3_aa: CASSFSGGTSGNTIYF; cdr3_nt: TGTGCCAGCAGTTTTTCAGGGGGCACCTCTGGAAACACCATATATTTT
d_call: NA; v_call: TRBV19; clone_size: NA; j_call: TRBJ2-2; cdr3_aa: CASSTTGRSGELFF; cdr3_nt: TGTGCCAGTAGTACGACAGGGAGGTCCGGGGAGCTGTTTTTT
d_call: NA; v_call: TRBV28; clone_size: few; j_call: TRBJ1-4; cdr3_aa: CASSSSGGSVGEKLFF; cdr3_nt: TGTGCCAGCAGCTCATCCGGGGGTTCGGTAGGCGAAAAACTGTTTTTT
d_call: TRBD2; v_call: TRBV11-2; clone_size: NA; j_call: TRBJ2-1; cdr3_aa: CASSFLAGVTFGGYNEQFF; cdr3_nt: TGTGCCAGCAGCTTTCTAGCGGGAGTCACATTTGGGGGCTACAATGAGCAGTTCTTC
d_call: NA; v_call: TRBV18; clone_size: NA; j_call: TRBJ1-4; cdr3_aa: CASSWEFGEKLFF; cdr3_nt: TGTGCCAGCTCGTGGGAGTTCGGTGAAAAACTGTTTTTT